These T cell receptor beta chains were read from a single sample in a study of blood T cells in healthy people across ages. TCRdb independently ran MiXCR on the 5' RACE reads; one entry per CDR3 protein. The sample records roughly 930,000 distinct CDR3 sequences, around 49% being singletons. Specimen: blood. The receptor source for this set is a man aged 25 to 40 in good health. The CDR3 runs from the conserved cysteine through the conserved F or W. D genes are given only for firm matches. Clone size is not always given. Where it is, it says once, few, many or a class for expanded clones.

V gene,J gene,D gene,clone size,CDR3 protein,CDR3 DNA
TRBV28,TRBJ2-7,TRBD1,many,CASSMGGQGDYEQYF,TGTGCCAGCAGTATGGGGGGACAGGGGGACTACGAGCAGTACTTC
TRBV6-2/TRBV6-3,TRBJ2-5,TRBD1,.,CASSSPDRGQETQYF,TGTGCCAGCAGTAGCCCGGACAGGGGCCAAGAGACCCAGTACTTC
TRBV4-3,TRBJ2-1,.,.,CASSQEAGSNEQFF,TGCGCCAGCAGCCAAGAAGCAGGGAGCAATGAGCAGTTCTTC
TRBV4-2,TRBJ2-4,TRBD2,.,CASSQINGLAETLAKNIQYF,TGTGCCAGCAGCCAAATTAACGGACTAGCGGAAACCTTAGCCAAAAACATTCAGTACTTC
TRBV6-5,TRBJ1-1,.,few,CASSYTQNTEAFF,TGTGCCAGCAGTTACACCCAGAACACTGAAGCTTTCTTT
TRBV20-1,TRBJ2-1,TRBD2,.,CSAIKGLAGVYNEQFF,TGCAGTGCGATAAAAGGACTAGCGGGGGTTTACAATGAGCAGTTCTTC
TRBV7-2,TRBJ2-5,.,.,CASSFHSETQYF,TGTGCCAGCAGCTTCCACTCAGAGACCCAGTACTTC
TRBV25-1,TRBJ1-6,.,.,CASSEPISNSPLHF,TGTGCCAGCAGTGAACCCATCAGCAATTCACCCCTCCACTTT
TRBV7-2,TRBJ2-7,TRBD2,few,CASSLHGSGYEQYF,TGTGCCAGCAGCTTACACGGTAGCGGGTACGAGCAGTACTTC
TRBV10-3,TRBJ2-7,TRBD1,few,CAISEGQGAYEQYF,TGTGCCATCAGTGAGGGACAGGGGGCCTACGAGCAGTACTTC
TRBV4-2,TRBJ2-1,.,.,CAGSQEGGVAQVYNEQFF,TGTGCCGGCAGCCAAGAAGGGGGGGTAGCGCAGGTCTACAATGAGCAGTTCTTC
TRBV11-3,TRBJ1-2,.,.,CASSLVAGTNYGYTF,TGTGCCAGCAGCTTAGTGGCAGGGACTAACTATGGCTACACCTTC
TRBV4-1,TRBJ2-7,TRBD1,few,CASSQDPRGLNYEQYF,TGCGCCAGCAGCCAAGACCCCAGGGGGCTTAACTACGAGCAGTACTTC
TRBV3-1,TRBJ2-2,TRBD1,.,CASSQGQGALPGELFF,TGTGCCAGCAGCCAAGGACAGGGGGCTTTACCTGGGGAGCTGTTTTTT
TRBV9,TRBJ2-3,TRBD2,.,CASSAGGAADTQYF,TGTGCCAGCAGCGCCGGGGGGGCGGCAGATACGCAGTATTTT
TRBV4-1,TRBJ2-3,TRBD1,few,CASSHDPGTGITDTQYF,TGCGCCAGCAGCCACGACCCCGGGACAGGGATCACAGATACGCAGTATTTT
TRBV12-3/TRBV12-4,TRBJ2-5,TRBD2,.,CASSPRLAGETQYF,TGTGCCAGCAGTCCCAGACTAGCGGGGGAGACCCAGTACTTC
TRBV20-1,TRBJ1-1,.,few,CSARGVANGTEAFF,TGCAGTGCTAGGGGGGTTGCTAATGGCACTGAAGCTTTCTTT
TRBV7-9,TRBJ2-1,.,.,CASSWQAGNEQFF,TGTGCCAGCAGCTGGCAGGCGGGTAATGAGCAGTTCTTC
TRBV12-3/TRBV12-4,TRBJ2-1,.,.,CASTGAGVSSYNEQFF,TGTGCCAGCACAGGGGCGGGGGTAAGCTCCTACAATGAGCAGTTCTTC
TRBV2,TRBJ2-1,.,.,CASRSMGAGGSYNEQFF,TGTGCCAGCAGAAGCATGGGAGCGGGTGGCTCCTACAATGAGCAGTTCTTC
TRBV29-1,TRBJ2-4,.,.,CSASSADKGIQYF,TGCAGCGCATCCAGCGCGGACAAGGGCATTCAGTACTTC
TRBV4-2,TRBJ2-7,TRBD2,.,CAGSQERASGPAYEQYF,TGTGCCGGCAGCCAAGAACGCGCTAGCGGGCCCGCCTACGAGCAGTACTTC
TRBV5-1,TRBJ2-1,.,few,CASSLDPSVYEQFF,TGCGCCAGCAGCTTGGATCCTAGCGTCTATGAGCAGTTCTTC
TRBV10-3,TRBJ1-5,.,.,CAIRDGKGDQPQHF,TGTGCCATCAGAGACGGAAAAGGCGATCAGCCCCAGCATTTT
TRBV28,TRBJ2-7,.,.,CASSCPRGDEQYF,TGTGCCAGCAGTTGTCCTCGGGGAGACGAGCAGTACTTC
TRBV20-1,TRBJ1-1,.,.,CSANPGVNTEAFF,TGCAGTGCTAATCCAGGGGTGAACACTGAAGCTTTCTTT
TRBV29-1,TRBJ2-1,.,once,CSVRGGQGIYNEQFF,TGCAGCGTCCGAGGTGGGCAGGGGATCTACAATGAGCAGTTCTTC
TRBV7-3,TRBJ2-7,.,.,CASSGSRGSEQYF,TGTGCCAGCAGCGGTAGCAGGGGCTCCGAGCAGTACTTC
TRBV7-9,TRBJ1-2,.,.,CASSSRQANMDYGYTF,TGTGCCAGCAGCTCGAGACAGGCGAATATGGACTATGGCTACACCTTC
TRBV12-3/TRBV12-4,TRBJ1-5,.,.,CASSFPGYQPQHF,TGTGCCAGCAGTTTCCCAGGTTATCAGCCCCAGCATTTT